Listed here are 9 T cell receptor beta chains from one sample, sequenced in a study of T-cell memory formation after mild COVID-19 (dated by TCRdb to about 2021). Library prep was done by 5' RACE. TCRdb names Illumina NovaSeq 6000 as the instrument used. TCRdb applied fastp at Q25 and MiXCR to the public reads, then kept only in-frame beta chains. Each record represents a unique CDR3 protein, reported with the most common genes and DNA among its rows. In this sample the table shows about 400,000 distinct CDR3 sequences, roughly a quarter of which occur a single time. Jointly, the top ten make up roughly 14% of the sample. The specimen sequenced was PBMCs or a T cell subset sorted from them (not recorded which). The receptors originated from an adult woman who had mild COVID-19 (a few samples of this study predate the infection). The sample titles of this study are shuffled in the database, so cell type and time point are left out; the donor was told from shared clones.

In DNA, the CDR3 is TGTGCCAGCAGTGATGGGGACAGGGGACCCAATGAGCAGTTCTTC. This encodes CASSDGDRGPNEQFF. This chain links TRBV6-4 with TRBJ2-1; 10 bases agree with TRBD1. Trimming cost V 3 bases and J 6 bases; bases outside gene matches: 5. This CDR3 comprises 15 residues. Germline assignment: CDR1 MRHNA and CDR2 SNTAGT.

The table lists this clonotype with a few counts. V and J are TRBV12-3 or TRBV12-4 and TRBJ2-2; D remains ambiguous. Trimming stripped 6 bases from V and 5 bases from J, with 7 bases between. CDR3 length: 12 amino acids. The CDR3 region has the DNA TGTGCCAGCAGCTCAATGACCGGGGAGCTGTTTTTT. Translating it yields CASSSMTGELFF.

CDR3 DNA sequence: TGTGCCAGCAGTTTATGGGACCCTCGGATTCAGTACTTC. Amino acid sequence: CASSLWDPRIQYF. The chain couples TRBV12-3 or TRBV12-4 to TRBJ2-4; either TRBD1 or TRBD2 may fit D (5 bases each). This CDR3 has 13 amino acids. Trimming took off 2 bases at V and 10 bases at J, with 12 bases between the two ends.

This clonotype showed up just a few times. This sequence joins TRBV9 and TRBJ2-1, with 8 bases matching TRBD2. V lost 4 bases, J lost 7 bases, and 10 bases stayed unmatched. The CDR3 sequence is 15 residues long. The germline V gene encodes CDR1 SGDLS and CDR2 YYNGEE. CDR3 coding DNA: TGTGCCAGCAGCCCCGGGGGGGCTAGAAGTAATGAGCAGTTCTTC. It encodes CASSPGGARSNEQFF.

This clonotype was found a few times. This chain uses TRBV5-1 with TRBJ2-7, with D perhaps matching TRBD1 (5 bases). CDR3 length equals 13 residues. CDR1 is SGHRS, CDR2 YFSETQ, per germline. Between the trimmed V and J ends, which lost 4 bases and 2 bases, there was a span of 10 bases. The CDR3 sequence: CASSAGSTYEQYF. CDR3 bases: TGCGCCAGCAGCGCAGGGTCGACCTACGAGCAGTACTTC.

This clonotype has only a few counts. The rearrangement uses TRBV11-2 and TRBJ2-7; D may correspond to TRBD1 or TRBD2 (5 bases each). Deletions cut 6 bases from V and 7 bases from J, with 16 bases between. Germline V gene lookup returns CDR1 SGHAT and CDR2 FQNNGV. The CDR3 covers 13 residues. The CDR3 coding sequence is TGTGCCAGCAGGGAAAACCGGGACGGTGAGCAGTACTTC. Protein product: CASRENRDGEQYF.

This clonotype has just a few counts. This sequence joins TRBV12-3 or TRBV12-4 and TRBJ2-1, with D possibly matching TRBD2 (5 bases). CDR3 size: 10 residues. V was shortened by 4 bases and J by 11 bases, with 6 bases between the two germline ends. CDR3 sequence (DNA): TGTGCCAGCAGTTACGGGAAGCAGTTCTTC. Its translation: CASSYGKQFF.

This clonotype appeared a few times. V gene TRBV7-9 combines with J gene TRBJ2-7; D unresolved. The CDR3 spans 13 residues. In germline, CDR1 is SEHNR, CDR2 FQNEAQ (reference sequence). Trimming took off 2 bases at V and 3 bases at J, with 8 bases between the two ends. In nucleotides, the CDR3 is TGTGCCAGCAGCTTATTATTGGGCTACGAGCAGTACTTC. Its translation is CASSLLLGYEQYF.

This clonotype appeared a few times. J is TRBJ1-4 and V is TRBV5-1, with 11 bases that match TRBD1. V trimming: 4 bases; J trimming: 5 bases; junction bases outside the gene matches: 7. In germline, CDR1 is SGHRS, CDR2 YFSETQ. The CDR3 totals 16 residues. The CDR3 DNA is TGCGCCAGCAGCCGGACAGGGGGCGCGGGCAATGAAAAACTGTTTTTT. The encoded protein is CASSRTGGAGNEKLFF.